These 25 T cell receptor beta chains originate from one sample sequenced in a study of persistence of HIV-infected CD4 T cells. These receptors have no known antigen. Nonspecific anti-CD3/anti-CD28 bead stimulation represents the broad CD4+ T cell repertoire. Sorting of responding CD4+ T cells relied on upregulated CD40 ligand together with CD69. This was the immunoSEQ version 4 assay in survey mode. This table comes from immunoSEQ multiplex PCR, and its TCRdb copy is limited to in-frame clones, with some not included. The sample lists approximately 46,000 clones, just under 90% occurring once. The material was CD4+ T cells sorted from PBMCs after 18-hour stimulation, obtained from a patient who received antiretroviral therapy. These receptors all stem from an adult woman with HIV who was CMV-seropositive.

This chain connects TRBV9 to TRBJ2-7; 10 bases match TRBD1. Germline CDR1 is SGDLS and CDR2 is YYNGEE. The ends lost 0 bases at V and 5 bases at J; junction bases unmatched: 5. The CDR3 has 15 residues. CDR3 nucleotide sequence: TGTGCCAGCAGCGTAGGAGGGACAGGGGCCCACGAGCAGTACTTC. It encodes CASSVGGTGAHEQYF. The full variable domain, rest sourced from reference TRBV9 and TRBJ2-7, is DSGVTQTPKHLITATGQRVTLRCSPRSGDLSVYWYQQSLDQGLQFLIQYYNGEERAKGNILERFSAQQFPDLHSELNLSSLELGDSALYFCASSVGGTGAHEQYFGPGTRLTVT.

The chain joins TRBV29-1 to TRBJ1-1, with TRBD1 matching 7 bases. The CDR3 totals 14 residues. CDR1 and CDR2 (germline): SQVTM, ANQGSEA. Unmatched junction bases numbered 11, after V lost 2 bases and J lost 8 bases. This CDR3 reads CSVEPTGTPTEAFF. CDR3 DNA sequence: TGCAGCGTTGAACCGACAGGGACCCCGACCGAAGCTTTCTTT.

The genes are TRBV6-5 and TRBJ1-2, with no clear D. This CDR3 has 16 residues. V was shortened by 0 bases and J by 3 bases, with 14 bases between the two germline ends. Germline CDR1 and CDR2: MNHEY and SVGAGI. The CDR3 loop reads CASSYSVVRRYYGYTF. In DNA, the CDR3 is TGTGCCAGCAGTTACTCGGTCGTTCGCAGATACTATGGCTACACCTTC.

CDR3 sequence reads: CASSFNRAEAFF. The CDR3 region has the DNA TGTGCCAGCAGCTTTAACAGGGCTGAAGCTTTCTTT. The chain combines TRBV14 with TRBJ1-1, with D perhaps matching TRBD1 (6 bases). Germline CDR1 is SGHDN and CDR2 is FVKESK. The CDR3 totals 12 residues. V lost 5 bases to trimming and J lost 6 bases, with 10 bases between them. Together with reference TRBV14 and TRBJ1-1, the CDR3 gives the full variable domain: EAGVTQFPSHSVIEKGQTVTLRCDPISGHDNLYWYRRVMGKEIKFLLHFVKESKQDESGMPNNRFLAERTGGTYSTLKVQPAELEDSGVYFCASSFNRAEAFFGQGTRLTVV.

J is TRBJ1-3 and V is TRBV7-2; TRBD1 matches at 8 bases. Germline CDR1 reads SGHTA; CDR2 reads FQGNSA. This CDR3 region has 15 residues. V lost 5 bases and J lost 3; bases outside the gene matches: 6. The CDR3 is CASSPGGQGGNTIYF. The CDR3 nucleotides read TGTGCCAGCAGCCCGGGCGGACAGGGTGGAAACACCATATATTTT.

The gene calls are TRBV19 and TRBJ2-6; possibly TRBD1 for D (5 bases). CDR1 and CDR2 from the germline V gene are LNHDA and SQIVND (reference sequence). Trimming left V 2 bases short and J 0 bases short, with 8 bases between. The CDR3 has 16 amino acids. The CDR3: CASSILQGSGANVLTF. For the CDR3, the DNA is TGTGCCAGTAGTATACTTCAGGGCTCTGGGGCCAACGTCCTGACTTTC.

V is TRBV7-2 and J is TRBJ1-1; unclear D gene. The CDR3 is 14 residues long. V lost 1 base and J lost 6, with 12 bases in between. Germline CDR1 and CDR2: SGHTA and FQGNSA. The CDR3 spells CASSLVVGISEAFF. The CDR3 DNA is TGTGCCAGCAGCTTAGTCGTCGGGATATCTGAAGCTTTCTTT.

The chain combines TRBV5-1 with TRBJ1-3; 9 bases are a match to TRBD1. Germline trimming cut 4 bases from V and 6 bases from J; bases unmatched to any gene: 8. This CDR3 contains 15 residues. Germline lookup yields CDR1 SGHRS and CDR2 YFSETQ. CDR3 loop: CASSLQGAPENTIYF. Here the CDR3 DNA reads TGCGCCAGCAGCCTACAGGGGGCGCCGGAAAACACCATATATTTT.

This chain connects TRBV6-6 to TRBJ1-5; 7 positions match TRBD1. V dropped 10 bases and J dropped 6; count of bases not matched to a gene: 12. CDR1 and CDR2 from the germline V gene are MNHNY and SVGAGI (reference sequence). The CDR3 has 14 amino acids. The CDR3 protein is CAISTGSGGQPQHF. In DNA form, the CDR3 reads TGTGCCATCTCGACAGGGTCGGGCGGTCAGCCCCAGCATTTT.

The CDR3 reads CASSQGSGRFVKNIQYF. In DNA, the CDR3 is TGTGCCAGCAGCCAAGGGTCAGGGCGATTTGTCAAAAACATTCAGTACTTC. V gene TRBV3-1 (or the pseudogene TRBV3-2) combines with J gene TRBJ2-4; D is perhaps TRBD1 (5 bases). The V gene lost 1 base and the J gene lost 3 bases, with 16 bases spanning the gap. Germline CDR1 reads LGHDT; CDR2 reads YNNKEL (reference sequence). CDR3 length: 17 residues.

CDR3 in amino acids: CASRKGQGSYNEQFF. The CDR3 DNA reads as TGTGCCAGCAGAAAGGGACAGGGCTCCTACAATGAGCAGTTCTTC. The chain joins TRBV11-1 to TRBJ2-1, with 9 bases aligning to TRBD1. The CDR3 consists of 15 residues. The ends lost 6 bases at V and 0 bases at J; junction bases unmatched: 3. Germline V gives CDR1 SGHAT, CDR2 FQDESV (reference sequence).

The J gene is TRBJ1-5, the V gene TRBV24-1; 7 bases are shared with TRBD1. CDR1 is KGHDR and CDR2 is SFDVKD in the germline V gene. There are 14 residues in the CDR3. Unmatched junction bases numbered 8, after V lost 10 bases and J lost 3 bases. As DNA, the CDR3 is TGTGCCACTGCCGGGACAGCTGACAATCAGCCCCAGCATTTT. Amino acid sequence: CATAGTADNQPQHF.

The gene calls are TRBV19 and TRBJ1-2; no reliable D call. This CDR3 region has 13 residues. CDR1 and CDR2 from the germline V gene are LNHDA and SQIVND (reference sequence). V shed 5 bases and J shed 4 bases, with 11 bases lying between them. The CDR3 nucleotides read TGTGCCAGTAGTGAGTTCGGACTCTATGGCTACACCTTC. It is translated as CASSEFGLYGYTF.

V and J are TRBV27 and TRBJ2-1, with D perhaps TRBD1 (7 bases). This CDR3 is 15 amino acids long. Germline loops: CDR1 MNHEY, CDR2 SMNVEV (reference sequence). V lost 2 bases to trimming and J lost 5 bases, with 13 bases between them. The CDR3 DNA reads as TGTGCCAGCAGTTTAATCTCCAGGGGGGACAATGAGCAGTTCTTC. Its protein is CASSLISRGDNEQFF.

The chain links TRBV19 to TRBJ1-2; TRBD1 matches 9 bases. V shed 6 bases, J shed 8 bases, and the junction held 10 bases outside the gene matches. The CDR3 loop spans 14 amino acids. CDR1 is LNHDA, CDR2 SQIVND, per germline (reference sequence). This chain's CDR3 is CASSSTDRGGGYTF. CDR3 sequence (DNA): TGTGCCAGTAGCTCCACGGACAGGGGAGGAGGCTACACCTTC.

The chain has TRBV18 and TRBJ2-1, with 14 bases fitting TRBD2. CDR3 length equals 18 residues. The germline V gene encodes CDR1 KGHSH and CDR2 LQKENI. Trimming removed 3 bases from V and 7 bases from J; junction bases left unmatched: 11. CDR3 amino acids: CASSPRLAGGPGYNEQFF. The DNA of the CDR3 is TGTGCCAGCTCACCTCGACTAGCGGGGGGGCCAGGCTATAATGAGCAGTTCTTC. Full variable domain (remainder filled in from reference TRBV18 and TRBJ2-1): NAGVMQNPRHLVRRRGQEARLRCSPMKGHSHVYWYRQLPEEGLKFMVYLQKENIIDESGMPKERFSAEFPKEGPSILRIQQVVRGDSAAYFCASSPRLAGGPGYNEQFFGPGTRLTVL.

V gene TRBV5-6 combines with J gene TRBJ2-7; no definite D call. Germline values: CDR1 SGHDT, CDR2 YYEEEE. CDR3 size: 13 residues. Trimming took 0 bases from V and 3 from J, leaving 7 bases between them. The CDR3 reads CASSLGTIYEQYF. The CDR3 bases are TGTGCCAGCAGCTTGGGGACGATCTACGAGCAGTACTTC.

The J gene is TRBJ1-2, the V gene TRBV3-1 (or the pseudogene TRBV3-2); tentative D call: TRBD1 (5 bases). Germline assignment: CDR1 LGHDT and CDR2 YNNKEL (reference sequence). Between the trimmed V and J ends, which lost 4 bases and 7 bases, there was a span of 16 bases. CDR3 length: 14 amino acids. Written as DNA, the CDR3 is TGTGCCAGCAGCCCGCGGGACTGGGGGTTTGGCTACACCTTC. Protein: CASSPRDWGFGYTF.

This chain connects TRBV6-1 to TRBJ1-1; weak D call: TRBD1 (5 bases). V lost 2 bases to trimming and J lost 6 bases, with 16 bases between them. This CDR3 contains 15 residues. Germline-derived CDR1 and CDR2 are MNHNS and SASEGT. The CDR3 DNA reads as TGTGCCAGCAGTGAACGGGTGGGGGTGGACGCTGAAGCTTTCTTT. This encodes CASSERVGVDAEAFF.

The CDR3 DNA sequence: TGTGCCATCAGTGGGACAGAAGGGGTCCAGCCCCAGCATTTT. Translation gives CAISGTEGVQPQHF. V is TRBV10-3 and J is TRBJ1-5; the D gene is possibly TRBD1 (6 bases). This CDR3 has 14 amino acids. V lost 4 bases to trimming and J lost 7 bases, with 14 bases between them. Looked up from germline, CDR1 is ENHRY and CDR2 is SYGVKD.

CDR3 in DNA: TGTGCCAGCAGTTCCACCCGGTCGGGGGAGAATGAAAAACTGTTTTTT. It specifies CASSSTRSGENEKLFF. J is TRBJ1-4 and V is TRBV6-5, with a weak D call TRBD1 (5 bases). V was trimmed by 4 bases and J by 5 bases, leaving 17 bases between them. The CDR3 is 16 residues long. Looked up from germline, CDR1 is MNHEY and CDR2 is SVGAGI.

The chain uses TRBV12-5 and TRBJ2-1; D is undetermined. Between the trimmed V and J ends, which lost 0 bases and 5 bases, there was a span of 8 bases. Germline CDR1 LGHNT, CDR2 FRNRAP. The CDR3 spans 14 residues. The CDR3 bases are TGTGCTAGTGGTTTGGTACCACTCCACAATGAGCAGTTCTTC. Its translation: CASGLVPLHNEQFF.

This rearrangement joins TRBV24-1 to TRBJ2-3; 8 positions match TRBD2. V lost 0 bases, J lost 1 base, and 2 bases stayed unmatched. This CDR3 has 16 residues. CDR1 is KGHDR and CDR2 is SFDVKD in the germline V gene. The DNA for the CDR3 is TGTGCCACCAGTGATTTGAACGGGGGGGGCACAGATACGCAGTATTTT. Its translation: CATSDLNGGGTDTQYF.

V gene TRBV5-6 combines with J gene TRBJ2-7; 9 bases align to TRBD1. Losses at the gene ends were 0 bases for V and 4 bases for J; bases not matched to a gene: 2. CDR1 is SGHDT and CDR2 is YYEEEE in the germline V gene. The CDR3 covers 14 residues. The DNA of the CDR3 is TGTGCCAGCAGCTTGGAAGGACAGGGGTACGAGCAGTACTTC. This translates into CASSLEGQGYEQYF. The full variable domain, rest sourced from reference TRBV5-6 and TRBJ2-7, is DAGVTQSPTHLIKTRGQQVTLRCSPKSGHDTVSWYQQALGQGPQFIFQYYEEEERQRGNFPDRFSGHQFPNYSSELNVNALLLGDSALYLCASSLEGQGYEQYFGPGTRLTVT.

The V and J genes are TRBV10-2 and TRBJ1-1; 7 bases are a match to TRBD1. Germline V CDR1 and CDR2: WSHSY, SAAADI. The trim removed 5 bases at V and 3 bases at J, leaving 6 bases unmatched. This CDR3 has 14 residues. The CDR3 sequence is CASSTGDAYTEAFF. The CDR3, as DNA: TGCGCCAGCAGTACAGGGGACGCTTACACTGAAGCTTTCTTT.